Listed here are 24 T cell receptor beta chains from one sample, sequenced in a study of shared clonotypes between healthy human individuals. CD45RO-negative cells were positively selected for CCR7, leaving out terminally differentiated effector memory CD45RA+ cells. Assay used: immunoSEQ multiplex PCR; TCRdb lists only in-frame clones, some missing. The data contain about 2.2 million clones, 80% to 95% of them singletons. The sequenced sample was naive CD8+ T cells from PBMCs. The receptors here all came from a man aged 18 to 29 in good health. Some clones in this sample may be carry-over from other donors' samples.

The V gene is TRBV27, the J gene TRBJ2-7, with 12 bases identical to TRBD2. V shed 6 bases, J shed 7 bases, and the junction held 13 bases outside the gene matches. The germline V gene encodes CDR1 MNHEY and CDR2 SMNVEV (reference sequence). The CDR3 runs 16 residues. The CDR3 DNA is TGTGCCAGCAGCGTTATTCTAGCGGGAGGGCCGGGAGAGCAGTACTTC. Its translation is CASSVILAGGPGEQYF.

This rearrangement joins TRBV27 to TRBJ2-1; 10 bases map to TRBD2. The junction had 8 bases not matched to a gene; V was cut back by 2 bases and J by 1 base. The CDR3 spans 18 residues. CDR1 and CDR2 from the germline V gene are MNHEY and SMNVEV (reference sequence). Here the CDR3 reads CASSLLTASGSSYNEQFF. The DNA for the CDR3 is TGTGCCAGCAGTTTACTAACTGCTAGCGGGAGTTCCTACAATGAGCAGTTCTTC.

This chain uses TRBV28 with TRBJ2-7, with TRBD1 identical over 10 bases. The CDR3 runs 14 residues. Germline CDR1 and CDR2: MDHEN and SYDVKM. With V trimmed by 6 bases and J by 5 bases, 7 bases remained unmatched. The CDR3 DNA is TGTGCCAGCAGCCCAGGCGGGACAGGGGACGAGCAGTACTTC. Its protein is CASSPGGTGDEQYF.

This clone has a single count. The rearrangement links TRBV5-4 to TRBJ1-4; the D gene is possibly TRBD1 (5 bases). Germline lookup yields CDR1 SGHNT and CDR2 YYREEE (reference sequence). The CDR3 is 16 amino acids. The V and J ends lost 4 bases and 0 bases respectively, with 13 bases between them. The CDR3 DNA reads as TGTGCCAGCAGCACAACCGGGACCACAACTAATGAAAAACTGTTTTTT. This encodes CASSTTGTTTNEKLFF.

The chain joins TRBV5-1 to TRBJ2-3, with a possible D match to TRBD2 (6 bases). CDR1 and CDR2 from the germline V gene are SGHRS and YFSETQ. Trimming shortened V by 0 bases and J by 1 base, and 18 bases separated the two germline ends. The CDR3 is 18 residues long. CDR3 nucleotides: TGCGCCAGCAGCTTGGGAGGGCGGCGGGAACCCGGCACAGATACGCAGTATTTT. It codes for CASSLGGRREPGTDTQYF.

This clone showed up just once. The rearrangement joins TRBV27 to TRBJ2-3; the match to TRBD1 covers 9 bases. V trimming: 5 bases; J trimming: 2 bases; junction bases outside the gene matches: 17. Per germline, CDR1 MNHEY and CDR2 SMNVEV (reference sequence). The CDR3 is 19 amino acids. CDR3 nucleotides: TGTGCCAGCAGTCCCTACGACAGGGGGGCAGGGCCTTACACAGATACGCAGTATTTT. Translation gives CASSPYDRGAGPYTDTQYF.

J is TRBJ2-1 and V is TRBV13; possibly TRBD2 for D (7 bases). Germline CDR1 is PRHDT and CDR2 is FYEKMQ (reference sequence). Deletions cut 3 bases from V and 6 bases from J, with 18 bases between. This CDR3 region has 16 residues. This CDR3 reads CASSFAGDNVLNEQFF. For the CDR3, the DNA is TGTGCCAGCAGCTTCGCGGGGGACAACGTACTCAATGAGCAGTTCTTC.

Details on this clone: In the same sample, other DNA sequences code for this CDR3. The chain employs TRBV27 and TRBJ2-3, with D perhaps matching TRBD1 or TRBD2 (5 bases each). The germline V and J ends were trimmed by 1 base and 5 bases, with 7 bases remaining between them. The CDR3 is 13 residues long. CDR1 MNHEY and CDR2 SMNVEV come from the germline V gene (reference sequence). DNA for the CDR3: TGTGCCAGCAGTTTATTGAGGGGAGATACGCAGTATTTT. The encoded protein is CASSLLRGDTQYF.

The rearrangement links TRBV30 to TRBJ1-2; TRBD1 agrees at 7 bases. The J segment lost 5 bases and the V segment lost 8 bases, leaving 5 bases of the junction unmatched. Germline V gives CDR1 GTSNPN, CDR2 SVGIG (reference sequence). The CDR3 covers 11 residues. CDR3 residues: CAHETGYGYTF. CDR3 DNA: TGTGCCCACGAGACAGGGTATGGCTACACCTTC.

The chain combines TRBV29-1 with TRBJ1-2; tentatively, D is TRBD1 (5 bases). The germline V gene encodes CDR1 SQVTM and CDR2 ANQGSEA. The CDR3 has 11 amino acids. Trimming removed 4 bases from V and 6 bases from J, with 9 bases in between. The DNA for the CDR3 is TGCAGCGTTGCGGTGACAGATGGCTACACCTTC. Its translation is CSVAVTDGYTF. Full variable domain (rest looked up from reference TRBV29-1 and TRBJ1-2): SAVISQKPSRDICQRGTSLTIQCQVDSQVTMMFWYRQQPGQSLTLIATANQGSEATYESGFVIDKFPISRPNLTFSTLTVSNMSPEDSSIYLCSVAVTDGYTFGSGTRLTVV.

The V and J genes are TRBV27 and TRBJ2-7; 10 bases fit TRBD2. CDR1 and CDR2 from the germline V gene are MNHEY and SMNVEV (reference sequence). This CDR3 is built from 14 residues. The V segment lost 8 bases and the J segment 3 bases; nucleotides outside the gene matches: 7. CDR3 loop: CASGTVAGGYEQYF. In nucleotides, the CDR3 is TGTGCCAGCGGTACCGTAGCGGGAGGCTACGAGCAGTACTTC.

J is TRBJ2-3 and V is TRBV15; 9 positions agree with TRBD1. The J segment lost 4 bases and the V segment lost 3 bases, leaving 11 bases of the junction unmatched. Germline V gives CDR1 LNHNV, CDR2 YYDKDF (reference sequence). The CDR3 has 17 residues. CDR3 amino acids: CATSSAGTGLEADTQYF. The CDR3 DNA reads TGTGCCACCAGCAGTGCAGGGACAGGGTTGGAGGCAGATACGCAGTATTTT. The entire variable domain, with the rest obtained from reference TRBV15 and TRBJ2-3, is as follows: DAMVIQNPRYQVTQFGKPVTLSCSQTLNHNVMYWYQQKSSQAPKLLFHYYDKDFNNEADTPDNFQSRRPNTSFCFLDIRSPGLGDTAMYLCATSSAGTGLEADTQYFGPGTRLTVL.

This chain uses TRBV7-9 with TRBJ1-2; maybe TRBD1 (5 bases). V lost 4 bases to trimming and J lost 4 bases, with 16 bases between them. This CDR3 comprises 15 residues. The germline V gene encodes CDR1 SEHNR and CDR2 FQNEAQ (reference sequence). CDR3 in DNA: TGTGCCAGCAGCTCGGCGATAACTGGGACCTATGGCTACACCTTC. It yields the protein CASSSAITGTYGYTF.

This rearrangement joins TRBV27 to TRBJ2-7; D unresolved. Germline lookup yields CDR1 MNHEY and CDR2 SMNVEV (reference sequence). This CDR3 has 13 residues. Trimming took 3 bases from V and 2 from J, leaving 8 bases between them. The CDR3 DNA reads TGTGCCAGCAGTTTCTCGCACGCCTACGAGCAGTACTTC. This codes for CASSFSHAYEQYF.

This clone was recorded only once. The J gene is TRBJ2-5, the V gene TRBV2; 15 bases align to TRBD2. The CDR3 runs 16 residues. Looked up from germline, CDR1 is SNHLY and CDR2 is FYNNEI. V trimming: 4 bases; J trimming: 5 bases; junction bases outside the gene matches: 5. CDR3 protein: CASSATGLAGGETQYF. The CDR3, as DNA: TGTGCCAGCAGTGCAACGGGACTAGCGGGAGGCGAGACCCAGTACTTC.

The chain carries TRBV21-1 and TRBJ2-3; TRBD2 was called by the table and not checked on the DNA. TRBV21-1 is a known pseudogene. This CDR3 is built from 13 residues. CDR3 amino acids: CASSKKREGTQYF. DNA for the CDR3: TGTGCCAGCAGCAAAAAACGAGAGGGTACGCAGTATTTT.

CDR3 sequence: CASSYGPAGYGYTF. The CDR3 coding sequence is TGTGCCAGCAGCTATGGGCCGGCCGGCTATGGCTACACCTTC. The V and J genes are TRBV7-9 and TRBJ1-2; unclear D gene. Germline loops: CDR1 SEHNR, CDR2 FQNEAQ (reference sequence). V gave up 4 bases and J gave up 4 bases, with 13 bases separating them. The CDR3 runs 14 residues.

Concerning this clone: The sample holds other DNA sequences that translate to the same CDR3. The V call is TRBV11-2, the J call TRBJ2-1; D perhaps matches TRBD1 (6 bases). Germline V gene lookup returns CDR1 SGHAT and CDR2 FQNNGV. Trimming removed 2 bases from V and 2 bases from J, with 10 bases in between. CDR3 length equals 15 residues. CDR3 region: CASSLSRGPYNEQFF. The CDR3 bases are TGTGCCAGCAGCTTAAGCAGGGGACCCTACAATGAGCAGTTCTTC.

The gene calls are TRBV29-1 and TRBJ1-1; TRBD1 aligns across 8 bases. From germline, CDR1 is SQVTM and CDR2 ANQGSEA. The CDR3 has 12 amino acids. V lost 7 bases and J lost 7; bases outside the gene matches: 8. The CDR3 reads CSGGQVNFEAFF. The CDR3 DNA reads TGCAGCGGGGGACAGGTTAACTTTGAAGCTTTCTTT.

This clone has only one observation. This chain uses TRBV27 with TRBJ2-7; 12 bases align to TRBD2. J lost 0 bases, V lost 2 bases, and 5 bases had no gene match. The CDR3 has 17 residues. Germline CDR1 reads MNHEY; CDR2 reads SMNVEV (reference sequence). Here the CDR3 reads CASSLRASGRVSYEQYF. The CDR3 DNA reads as TGTGCCAGCAGTTTAAGGGCTAGCGGGAGGGTCTCCTACGAGCAGTACTTC.

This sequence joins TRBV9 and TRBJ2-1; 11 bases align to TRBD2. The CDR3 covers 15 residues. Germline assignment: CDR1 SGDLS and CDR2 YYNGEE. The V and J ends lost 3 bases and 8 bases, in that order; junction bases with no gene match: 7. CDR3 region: CASSATSGRFDEQFF. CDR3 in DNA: TGTGCCAGCAGCGCTACTAGCGGGAGATTCGATGAGCAGTTCTTC.

CDR3 DNA sequence: TGCAGCGTTAAGGTGGTGAGCGCCGGGGAGCTGTTTTTT. As protein: CSVKVVSAGELFF. The chain carries TRBV29-1 and TRBJ2-2; no firm D call. V gave up 5 bases and J gave up 6 bases, with 13 bases separating them. Per the germline V gene, CDR1 is SQVTM and CDR2 is ANQGSEA. CDR3 length equals 13 residues.

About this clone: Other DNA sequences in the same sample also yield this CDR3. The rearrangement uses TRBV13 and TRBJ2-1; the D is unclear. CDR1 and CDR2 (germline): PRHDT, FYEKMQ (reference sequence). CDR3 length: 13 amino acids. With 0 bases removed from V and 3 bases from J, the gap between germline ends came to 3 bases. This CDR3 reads CASSLGSYNEQFF. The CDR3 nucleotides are TGTGCCAGCAGCTTAGGCAGCTACAATGAGCAGTTCTTC.

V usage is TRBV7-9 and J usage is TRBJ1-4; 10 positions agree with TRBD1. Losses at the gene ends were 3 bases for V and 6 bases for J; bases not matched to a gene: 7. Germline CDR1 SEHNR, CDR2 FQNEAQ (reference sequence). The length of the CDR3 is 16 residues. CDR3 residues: CASSLDPGTGDEKLFF. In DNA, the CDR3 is TGTGCCAGCAGCTTGGACCCGGGGACAGGGGATGAAAAACTGTTTTTT.